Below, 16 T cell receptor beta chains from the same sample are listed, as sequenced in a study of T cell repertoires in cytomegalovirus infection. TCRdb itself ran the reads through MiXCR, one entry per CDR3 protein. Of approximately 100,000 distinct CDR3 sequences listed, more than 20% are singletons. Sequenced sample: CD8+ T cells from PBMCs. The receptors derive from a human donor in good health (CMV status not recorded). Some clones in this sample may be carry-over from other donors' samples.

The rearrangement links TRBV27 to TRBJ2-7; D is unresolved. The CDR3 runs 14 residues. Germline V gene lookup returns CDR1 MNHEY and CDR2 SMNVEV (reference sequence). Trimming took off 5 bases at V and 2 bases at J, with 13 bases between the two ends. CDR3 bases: TGTGCCAGCAGTGGAGTAGCCGATACCTACGAGCAGTACTTC. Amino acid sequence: CASSGVADTYEQYF.

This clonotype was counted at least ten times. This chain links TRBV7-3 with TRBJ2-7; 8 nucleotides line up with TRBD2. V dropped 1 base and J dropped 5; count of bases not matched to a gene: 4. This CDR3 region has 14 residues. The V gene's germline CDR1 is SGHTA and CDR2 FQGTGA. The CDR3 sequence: CASSLSGGTDEQYF. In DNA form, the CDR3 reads TGTGCCAGCAGCTTAAGCGGGGGGACCGACGAGCAGTACTTC.

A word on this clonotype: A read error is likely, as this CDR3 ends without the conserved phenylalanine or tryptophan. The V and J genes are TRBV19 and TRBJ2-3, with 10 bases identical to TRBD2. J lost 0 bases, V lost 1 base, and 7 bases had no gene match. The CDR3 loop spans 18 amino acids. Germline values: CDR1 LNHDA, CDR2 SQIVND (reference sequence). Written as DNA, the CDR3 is TGTGCCAGTAGTATAGGAGGGCTAGCGGGGGCCAGCACAGATACGCAGTATGTT. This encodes CASSIGGLAGASTDTQYV.

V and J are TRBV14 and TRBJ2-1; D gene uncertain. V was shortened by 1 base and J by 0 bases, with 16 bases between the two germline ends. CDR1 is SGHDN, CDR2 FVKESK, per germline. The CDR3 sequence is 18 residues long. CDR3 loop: CASSQGIWGSSSYNEQFF. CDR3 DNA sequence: TGTGCCAGCAGCCAAGGGATCTGGGGATCGAGCTCCTACAATGAGCAGTTCTTC.

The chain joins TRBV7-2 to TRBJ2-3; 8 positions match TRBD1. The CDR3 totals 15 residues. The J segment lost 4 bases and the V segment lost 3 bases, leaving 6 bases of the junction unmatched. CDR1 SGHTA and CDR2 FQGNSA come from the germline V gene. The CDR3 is CASSFGQGKADTQYF. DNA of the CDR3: TGTGCCAGCAGCTTCGGACAGGGAAAAGCAGATACGCAGTATTTT.

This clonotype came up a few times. CDR3 region: CASSVAPGAYEQYF. The CDR3 nucleotides read TGTGCCAGCAGCGTAGCTCCGGGAGCGTACGAGCAGTACTTC. This chain connects TRBV9 to TRBJ2-7; D is possibly TRBD2 (6 bases). The CDR3 loop spans 14 amino acids. Per the germline V gene, CDR1 is SGDLS and CDR2 is YYNGEE. Trimming cost V 0 bases and J 4 bases, with 11 bases left between them.

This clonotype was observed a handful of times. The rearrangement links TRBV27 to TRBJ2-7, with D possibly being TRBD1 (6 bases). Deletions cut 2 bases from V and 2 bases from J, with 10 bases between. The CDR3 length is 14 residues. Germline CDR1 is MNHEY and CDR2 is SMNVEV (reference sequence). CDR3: CASSLMGATYEQYF. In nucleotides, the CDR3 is TGTGCCAGCAGTTTAATGGGGGCAACCTACGAGCAGTACTTC.

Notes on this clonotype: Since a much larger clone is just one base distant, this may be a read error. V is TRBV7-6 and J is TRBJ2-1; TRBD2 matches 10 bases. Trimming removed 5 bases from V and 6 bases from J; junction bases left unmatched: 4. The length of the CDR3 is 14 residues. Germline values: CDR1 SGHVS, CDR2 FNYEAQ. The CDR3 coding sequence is TGTGCCAGCAGCGAGGGACTAGCGCCCAATGAGCAGTTCTTC. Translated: CASSEGLAPNEQFF. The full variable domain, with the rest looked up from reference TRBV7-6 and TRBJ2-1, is GAGVSQSPRYKVTKRGQDVALRCDPISGHVSLYWYRQALGQGPEFLTYFNYEAQQDKSGLPNDRFSAERPEGSISTLTIQRTEQRDSAMYRCASSEGLAPNEQFFGPGTRLTVL.

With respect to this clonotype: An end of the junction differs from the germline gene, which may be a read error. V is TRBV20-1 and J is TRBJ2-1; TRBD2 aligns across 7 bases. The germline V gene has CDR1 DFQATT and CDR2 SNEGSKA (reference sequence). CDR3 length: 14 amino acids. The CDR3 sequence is CGARSGGAYNEQFF. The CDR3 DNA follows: TGCGGTGCCCGGAGTGGGGGGGCCTACAATGAGCAGTTCTTC.

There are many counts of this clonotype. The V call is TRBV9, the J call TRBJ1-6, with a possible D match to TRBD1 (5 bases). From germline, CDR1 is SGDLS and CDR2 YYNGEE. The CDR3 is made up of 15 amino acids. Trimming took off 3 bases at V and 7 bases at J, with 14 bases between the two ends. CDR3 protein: CASSETAIGNSPLHF. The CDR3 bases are TGTGCCAGCAGCGAGACAGCCATCGGGAATTCACCCCTCCACTTT.

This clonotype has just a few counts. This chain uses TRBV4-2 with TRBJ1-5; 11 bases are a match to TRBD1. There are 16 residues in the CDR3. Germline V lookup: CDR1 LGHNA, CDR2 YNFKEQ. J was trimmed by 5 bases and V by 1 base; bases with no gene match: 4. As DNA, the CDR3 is TGTGCCAGCAGCCAAGGGTGGGGACAGGGGGATCAGCCCCAGCATTTT. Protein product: CASSQGWGQGDQPQHF.

The CDR3 loop reads CASSYQDRGETQYF. CDR3 DNA: TGTGCCAGCAGTTACCAGGACAGGGGAGAGACCCAGTACTTC. The chain is built from TRBV27 and TRBJ2-5; TRBD1 matches at 9 bases. The junction had 4 bases not matched to a gene; V was cut back by 4 bases and J by 4 bases. Germline CDR1 and CDR2: MNHEY and SMNVEV (reference sequence). CDR3 length: 14 residues.

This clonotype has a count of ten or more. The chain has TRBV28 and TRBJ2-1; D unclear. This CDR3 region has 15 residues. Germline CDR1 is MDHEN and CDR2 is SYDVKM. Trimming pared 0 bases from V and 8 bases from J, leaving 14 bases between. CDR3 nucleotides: TGTGCCAGCAGTTTATGGGCTGCCGCTGACGATGAGCAGTTCTTC. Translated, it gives CASSLWAAADDEQFF.

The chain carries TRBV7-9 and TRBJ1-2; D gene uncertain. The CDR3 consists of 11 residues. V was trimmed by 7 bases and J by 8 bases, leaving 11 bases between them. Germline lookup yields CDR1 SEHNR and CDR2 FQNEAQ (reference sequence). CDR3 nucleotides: TGTGCCAGCAACCCACGGGTGGGCTACACCTTC. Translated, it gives CASNPRVGYTF.

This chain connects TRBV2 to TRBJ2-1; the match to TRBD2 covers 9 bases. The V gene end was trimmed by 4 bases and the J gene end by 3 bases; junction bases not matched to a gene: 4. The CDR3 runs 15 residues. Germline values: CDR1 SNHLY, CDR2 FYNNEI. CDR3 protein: CASSVGTSSYNEQFF. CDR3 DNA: TGTGCCAGCAGTGTCGGGACTAGCAGCTACAATGAGCAGTTCTTC.

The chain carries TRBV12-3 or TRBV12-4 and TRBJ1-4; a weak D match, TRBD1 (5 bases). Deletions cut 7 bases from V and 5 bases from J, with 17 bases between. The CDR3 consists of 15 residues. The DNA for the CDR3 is TGTGCCAGCATCCAAACCGGGGGGTTGAATGAAAAACTGTTTTTT. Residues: CASIQTGGLNEKLFF.